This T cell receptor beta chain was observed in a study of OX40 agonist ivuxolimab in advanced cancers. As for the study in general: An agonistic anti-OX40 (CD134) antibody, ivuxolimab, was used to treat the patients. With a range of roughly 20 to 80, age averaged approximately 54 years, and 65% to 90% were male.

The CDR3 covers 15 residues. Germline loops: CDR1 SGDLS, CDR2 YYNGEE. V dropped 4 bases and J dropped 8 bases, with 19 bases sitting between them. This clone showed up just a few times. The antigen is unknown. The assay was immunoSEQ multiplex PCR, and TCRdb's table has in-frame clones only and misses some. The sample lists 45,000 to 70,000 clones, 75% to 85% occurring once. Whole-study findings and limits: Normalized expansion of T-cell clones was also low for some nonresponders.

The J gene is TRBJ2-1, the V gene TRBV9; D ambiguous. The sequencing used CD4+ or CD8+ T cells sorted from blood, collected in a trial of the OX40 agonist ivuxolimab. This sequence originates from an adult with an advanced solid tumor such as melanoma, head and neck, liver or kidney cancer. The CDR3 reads CASSPARAAQHEQFF. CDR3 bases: TGTGCCAGCAGCCCTGCCCGGGCCGCCCAACATGAGCAGTTCTTC.